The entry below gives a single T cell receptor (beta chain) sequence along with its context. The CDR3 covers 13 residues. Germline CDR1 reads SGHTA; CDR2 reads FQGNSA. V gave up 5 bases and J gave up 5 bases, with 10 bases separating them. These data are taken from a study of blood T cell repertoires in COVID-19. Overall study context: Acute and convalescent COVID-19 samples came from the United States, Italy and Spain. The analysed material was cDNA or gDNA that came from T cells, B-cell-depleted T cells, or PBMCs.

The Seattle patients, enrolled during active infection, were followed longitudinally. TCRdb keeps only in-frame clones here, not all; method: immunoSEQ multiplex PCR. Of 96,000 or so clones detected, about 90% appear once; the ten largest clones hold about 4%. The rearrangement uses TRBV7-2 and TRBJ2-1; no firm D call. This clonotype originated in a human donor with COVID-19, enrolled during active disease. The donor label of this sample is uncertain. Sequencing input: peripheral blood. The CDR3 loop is CASSRDWNNEQFF. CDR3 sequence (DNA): TGTGCCAGCAGCAGAGACTGGAACAATGAGCAGTTCTTC. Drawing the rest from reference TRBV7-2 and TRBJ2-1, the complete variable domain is GAGVSQSPSNKVTEKGKDVELRCDPISGHTALYWYRQSLGQGLEFLIYFQGNSAPDKSGLPSDRFSAERTGGSVSTLTIQRTQQEDSAVYLCASSRDWNNEQFFGPGTRLTVL.